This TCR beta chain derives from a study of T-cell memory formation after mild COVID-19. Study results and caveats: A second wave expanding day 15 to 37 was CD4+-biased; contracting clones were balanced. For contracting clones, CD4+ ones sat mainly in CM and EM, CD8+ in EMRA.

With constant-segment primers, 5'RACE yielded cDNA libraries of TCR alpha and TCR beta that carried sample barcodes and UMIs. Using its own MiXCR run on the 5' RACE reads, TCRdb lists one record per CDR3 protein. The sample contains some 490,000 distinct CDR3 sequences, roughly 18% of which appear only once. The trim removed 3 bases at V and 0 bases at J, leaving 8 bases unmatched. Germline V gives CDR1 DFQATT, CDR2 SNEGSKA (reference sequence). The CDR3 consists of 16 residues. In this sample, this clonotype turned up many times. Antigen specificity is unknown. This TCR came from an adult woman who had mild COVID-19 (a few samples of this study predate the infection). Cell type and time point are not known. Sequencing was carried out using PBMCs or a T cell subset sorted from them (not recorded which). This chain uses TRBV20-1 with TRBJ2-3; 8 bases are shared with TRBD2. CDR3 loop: CSASRPGGSSTDTQYF. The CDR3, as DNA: TGCAGTGCTAGCAGGCCGGGAGGGTCTAGCACAGATACGCAGTATTTT.